A single sample is the source of the 21 T cell receptor beta chains below, sequenced in a study of blood T cell repertoires in COVID-19 (dated by TCRdb to about 2020). Libraries were made using the immunoSEQ multiplex PCR assay. TCRdb provides this immuneACCESS table in a form limited to in-frame rearrangements. Some clones are lacking; in checked studies, under half of them reflect an unresolved V gene, and why the rest are absent is not known. In all, the sample holds 140,000 or so clones, and 82% of those were seen once. Jointly, the top ten make up roughly 3.9% of the sample. The sequenced sample consisted of peripheral blood. Every receptor here comes from an elderly woman with acute or convalescent COVID-19.

The rearrangement uses TRBV24-1 and TRBJ2-7, with TRBD1 matching over 8 bases. Germline V gene lookup returns CDR1 KGHDR and CDR2 SFDVKD. CDR3 length equals 14 residues. Unmatched junction bases numbered 9, after V lost 9 bases and J lost 3 bases. This chain's CDR3 is CATSSGTGDYEQYF. CDR3 DNA sequence: TGTGCCACCTCCAGTGGGACAGGAGACTACGAGCAGTACTTC.

The chain employs TRBV28 and TRBJ1-1; 8 nucleotides line up with TRBD1. Per germline, CDR1 MDHEN and CDR2 SYDVKM. This CDR3 spans 15 amino acids. Trimming removed 5 bases from V and 4 bases from J; junction bases left unmatched: 9. The CDR3 is CASSGVGTGGTEAFF. The DNA of the CDR3 is TGTGCCAGCAGTGGGGTGGGTACAGGGGGCACTGAAGCTTTCTTT.

This clone has only one observation. The chain has TRBV5-1 and TRBJ1-1, with unresolved D. Germline V gene sequence: CDR1 SGHRS, CDR2 YFSETQ. This CDR3 is 12 amino acids long. Between the trimmed V and J ends, which lost 5 bases and 1 base, there was a span of 6 bases. The CDR3 coding sequence is TGCGCCAGCAGGGAGGGGAACACTGAAGCTTTCTTT. Its protein product is CASREGNTEAFF.

V is TRBV2 and J is TRBJ2-1, with 8 bases lining up with TRBD2. This CDR3 spans 14 amino acids. Per the germline V gene, CDR1 is SNHLY and CDR2 is FYNNEI. With 6 bases clipped from V and 8 bases from J, the junction kept 9 bases outside the gene matches. CDR3 in DNA: TGTGCCAGCAGCCTAGAAGCGGGAGTCCATGAGCAGTTCTTC. Protein product: CASSLEAGVHEQFF.

J is TRBJ1-3 and V is TRBV5-4; TRBD1 matches 7 bases. Germline values: CDR1 SGHNT, CDR2 YYREEE (reference sequence). This CDR3 comprises 15 residues. Trimming took 4 bases from V and 0 from J; bases not matched to a gene: 4. This CDR3 reads CASSTNRGSGNTIYF. The DNA of the CDR3 is TGTGCCAGCAGCACGAACAGGGGCTCTGGAAACACCATATATTTT.

This clone was recorded only once. The chain recombines TRBV5-1 with TRBJ1-2, with TRBD1 matching over 10 bases. V lost 4 bases and J lost 0; bases outside the gene matches: 6. Germline assignment: CDR1 SGHRS and CDR2 YFSETQ. The CDR3 runs to 16 residues. The CDR3 DNA reads as TGCGCCAGCAGCCCGGGGACAGGGGCACCTAACTATGGCTACACCTTC. Translated: CASSPGTGAPNYGYTF.

The rearrangement links TRBV24-1 to TRBJ2-7; possibly TRBD1 for D (6 bases). This CDR3 spans 17 amino acids. Germline V gene data show CDR1 as KGHDR and CDR2 as SFDVKD. V was shortened by 3 bases and J by 4 bases, with 21 bases between the two germline ends. CDR3 in amino acids: CATSDLPREGVRYEQYF. The CDR3, as DNA: TGTGCCACCAGTGATCTCCCTAGAGAGGGGGTTAGGTACGAGCAGTACTTC.

This clone was counted a few times. V is TRBV5-1 and J is TRBJ2-7; 7 nucleotides match TRBD1. The CDR3 covers 16 residues. Germline values: CDR1 SGHRS, CDR2 YFSETQ. J gave up 1 base and V 0 bases, and 7 bases lay outside the gene matches. The DNA of the CDR3 is TGCGCCAGCAGCTTGGAAGGGGGCTTGTGGTCCTACGAGCAGTACTTC. It specifies CASSLEGGLWSYEQYF.

This chain links TRBV27 with TRBJ1-6, with no clear D. Germline lookup yields CDR1 MNHEY and CDR2 SMNVEV (reference sequence). CDR3 length: 14 amino acids. V was shortened by 3 bases and J by 5 bases, with 8 bases between the two germline ends. The CDR3, as DNA: TGTGCCAGCAGTTTCGGGGTAAATAATTCACCCCTCCACTTT. Translation gives CASSFGVNNSPLHF.

The chain combines TRBV2 with TRBJ1-1; D uncertain. Germline CDR1 SNHLY, CDR2 FYNNEI. V lost 5 bases and J 0 bases, leaving 13 bases between the germline ends. This CDR3 region has 15 residues. The chain's CDR3 is CASSRRSLMNTEAFF. As DNA, the CDR3 is TGTGCCAGCAGTCGTCGTTCCCTAATGAACACTGAAGCTTTCTTT. The variable domain in full, with the rest retrieved from reference TRBV2 and TRBJ1-1, is EPEVTQTPSHQVTQMGQEVILRCVPISNHLYFYWYRQILGQKVEFLVSFYNNEISEKSEIFDDQFSVERPDGSNFTLKIRSTKLEDSAMYFCASSRRSLMNTEAFFGQGTRLTVV.

The V gene is TRBV3-1 (or the pseudogene TRBV3-2), the J gene TRBJ2-5; D not certain. The CDR3 length is 14 residues. Germline V gene lookup returns CDR1 LGHDT and CDR2 YNNKEL (reference sequence). Trimming shortened V by 0 bases and J by 6 bases, and 11 bases separated the two germline ends. The CDR3 DNA reads as TGTGCCAGCAGCCAAGATCCACTTCTCCAGACCCAGTACTTC. Translation: CASSQDPLLQTQYF.

V is TRBV5-1 and J is TRBJ2-7; a weak D match, TRBD2 (5 bases). This CDR3 spans 13 amino acids. The V gene lost 0 bases and the J gene lost 6 bases, with 10 bases spanning the gap. Germline values: CDR1 SGHRS, CDR2 YFSETQ. CDR3 sequence reads: CASSLGGVLEQYF. CDR3 sequence (DNA): TGCGCCAGCAGCTTGGGGGGAGTCCTCGAGCAGTACTTC.

The rearrangement joins TRBV9 to TRBJ2-3; 10 positions match TRBD2. Per the germline V gene, CDR1 is SGDLS and CDR2 is YYNGEE. The CDR3 is 16 amino acids. V was pared by 0 bases and J by 3 bases, with 4 bases of the junction left unmatched. The CDR3 DNA sequence: TGTGCCAGCAGCGTAGAACTAGCGGGGAGTACAGATACGCAGTATTTT. Encoded protein: CASSVELAGSTDTQYF.

The gene calls are TRBV5-1 and TRBJ1-6; possible D gene TRBD1, 5 bases. Trimming took off 3 bases at V and 2 bases at J, with 9 bases between the two ends. CDR1 and CDR2 from the germline V gene are SGHRS and YFSETQ. The CDR3 is 15 residues long. Written as DNA, the CDR3 is TGCGCCAGCAGCTCCCAGGGTCCCTATAATTCACCCCTCCACTTT. It is translated as CASSSQGPYNSPLHF.

The V gene is TRBV19, the J gene TRBJ1-2; D may be TRBD1 (5 bases). V was trimmed by 4 bases and J by 0 bases, leaving 15 bases between them. The CDR3 totals 16 residues. Germline CDR1 LNHDA, CDR2 SQIVND (reference sequence). CDR3 protein: CASSTSARAPNYGYTF. CDR3 bases: TGTGCCAGTAGTACCTCCGCCAGGGCTCCTAACTATGGCTACACCTTC.

This clone was found a few times. The rearrangement joins TRBV11-2 to TRBJ2-1; 8 bases match TRBD2. The CDR3 loop spans 18 amino acids. The J segment lost 7 bases and the V segment lost 0 bases, leaving 14 bases of the junction unmatched. Germline CDR1 SGHAT, CDR2 FQNNGV. The CDR3 DNA reads as TGTGCCAGCAGCTTAGATCTGGGCTCAGCGGGAGTTGGGAATGAGCAGTTCTTC. Protein sequence: CASSLDLGSAGVGNEQFF.

This clone was observed a handful of times. The chain carries TRBV2 and TRBJ1-5; D is possibly TRBD1 (5 bases). Germline assignment: CDR1 SNHLY and CDR2 FYNNEI. Trimming took off 6 bases at V and 7 bases at J, with 16 bases between the two ends. The CDR3 sequence is 14 residues long. The CDR3 here is CASREGQVLQPQHF. In DNA form, the CDR3 reads TGTGCCAGCAGGGAGGGGCAGGTTTTGCAGCCCCAGCATTTT.

V and J are TRBV19 and TRBJ1-2, with D tentatively TRBD1 (5 bases). The length of the CDR3 is 14 residues. V shed 1 base and J shed 4 bases, with 10 bases lying between them. Germline V lookup: CDR1 LNHDA, CDR2 SQIVND (reference sequence). CDR3 sequence: CASSIVDSIYGYTF. In DNA, the CDR3 is TGTGCCAGTAGTATAGTTGACAGCATCTATGGCTACACCTTC.

This clone was seen just once. This chain joins TRBV28 and TRBJ2-1; D not certain. The germline V gene encodes CDR1 MDHEN and CDR2 SYDVKM. This CDR3 has 14 amino acids. V was pared by 6 bases and J by 4 bases, with 13 bases between. This CDR3 reads CASRAANSYNEQFF. The CDR3 region has the DNA TGTGCCAGCAGGGCAGCGAATTCATACAATGAGCAGTTCTTC.

The chain combines TRBV27 with TRBJ2-3; D is perhaps TRBD1 (5 bases). V lost 2 bases and J lost 6, with 12 bases in between. Germline V gene sequence: CDR1 MNHEY, CDR2 SMNVEV (reference sequence). The CDR3 extends over 14 amino acids. CDR3 sequence reads: CASSLNRFADTQYF. For the CDR3, the DNA is TGTGCCAGCAGTTTAAACAGGTTCGCCGATACGCAGTATTTT.

The V gene is TRBV27, the J gene TRBJ1-1; 9 bases align to TRBD1. V was pared by 4 bases and J by 4 bases, with 4 bases of the junction left unmatched. Germline CDR1 and CDR2: MNHEY and SMNVEV (reference sequence). This CDR3 contains 14 residues. The CDR3 bases are TGTGCCAGCAGTTCAGGGGACAGGGTCACTGAAGCTTTCTTT. The encoded protein is CASSSGDRVTEAFF.